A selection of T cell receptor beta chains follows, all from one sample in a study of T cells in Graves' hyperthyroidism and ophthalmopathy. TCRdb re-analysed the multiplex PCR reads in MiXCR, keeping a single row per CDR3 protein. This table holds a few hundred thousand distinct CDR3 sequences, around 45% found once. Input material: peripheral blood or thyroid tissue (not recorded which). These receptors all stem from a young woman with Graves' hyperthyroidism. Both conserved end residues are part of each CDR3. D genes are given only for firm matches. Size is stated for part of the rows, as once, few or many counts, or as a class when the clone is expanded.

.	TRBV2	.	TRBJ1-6	TGTGCCAGCAGTGCTAACAGGGATCAGAATTCACCCCTCCACTTT	CASSANRDQNSPLHF
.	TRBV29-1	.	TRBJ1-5	TGCAGCGCCGCGCGGGGGCAGGAAGATCAGCCCCAGCATTTT	CSAARGQEDQPQHF
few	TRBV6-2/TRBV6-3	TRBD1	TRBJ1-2	TGTGCCAGCAGCTACCCGGGACAGGGGGCGCGGCGGTATGGCTACACCTTC	CASSYPGQGARRYGYTF
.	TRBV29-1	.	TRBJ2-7	TGCAGCGCCCGAGAAGCAGGATCCGAGCAGTACTTC	CSAREAGSEQYF
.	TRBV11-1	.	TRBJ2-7	TGTGCCAGCAGCCTCCGGGAGAAGGCTAGCAGGTACTTC	CASSLREKASRYF
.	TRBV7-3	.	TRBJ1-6	TGTGCCAGCAGTGACATAGCGGGGGGCCTGGGCCACTTT	CASSDIAGGLGHF
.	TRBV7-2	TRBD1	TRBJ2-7	TGTGCCAGCAGGGGATGGACAGGGGGAACCTACGAGCAGTACTTC	CASRGWTGGTYEQYF
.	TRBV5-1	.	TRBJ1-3	TGCGCCAGCAGCTTGGTCCCCGGAGACACCATGTGTTTT	CASSLVPGDTMCF
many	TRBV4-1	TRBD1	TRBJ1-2	TGCGCCAGCAGCCAACCTACGAGTTCGACAGGGAGAGGCTACACCTTC	CASSQPTSSTGRGYTF
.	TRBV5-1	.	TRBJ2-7	TGCGCCAGCAGCTTGGCCGTCCCGGACAGCAGGTACGAGCAGTACTTC	CASSLAVPDSRYEQYF
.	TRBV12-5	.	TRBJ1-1	TGTGCTAGTGGTAGCAAGGGGTGGACTGAAGCTTTCTTT	CASGSKGWTEAFF
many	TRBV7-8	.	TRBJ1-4	TGTGCCAGCAGCCCAGAGTGGGCAACTAATGAAAAACTGTTTTTT	CASSPEWATNEKLFF
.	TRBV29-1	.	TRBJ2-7	TGCAGCCAAGTTGCGGCAGACCCCGGCTACGAGCAGTACTTC	CSQVAADPGYEQYF
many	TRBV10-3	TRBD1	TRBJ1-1	TGTGCCAGTGGGACAGGGGGCATCGAAGCTTTCTTT	CASGTGGIEAFF
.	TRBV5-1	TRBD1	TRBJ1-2	TGCGCCAGCAGCTTGGACAGGGGCGAGTCTAACTATGGCTACACCTTC	CASSLDRGESNYGYTF
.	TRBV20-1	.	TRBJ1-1	TGCAGCTTAGGAGTGAAGGGGCGGACTGAAGCTTTCTTT	CSLGVKGRTEAFF
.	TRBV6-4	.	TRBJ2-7	TGTGCCAGCAGTGACGGACAGCAGGTTTACGAGCAGTACTTC	CASSDGQQVYEQYF
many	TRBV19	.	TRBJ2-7	TGTGCCAGTAGTATAGGGTCCCAACCACTCGAGCAGTACTTC	CASSIGSQPLEQYF
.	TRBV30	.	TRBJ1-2	TGTGCCTGGAGTGTAGGGTTCTATGGCTACACCTTC	CAWSVGFYGYTF
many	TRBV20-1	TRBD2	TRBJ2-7	TGCAGTGCTAAAGCGGGAGTCGGGGAGCAGTACTTC	CSAKAGVGEQYF
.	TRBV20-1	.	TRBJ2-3	TGCAGTGCCGAGCCCACAAGCCTGGCAGATACGCAGTATTTT	CSAEPTSLADTQYF
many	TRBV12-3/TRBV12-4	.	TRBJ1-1	TGTGCCAGCAGTTTATGGGGCCCGCCGGGGGCTGAAGCTTTCTTT	CASSLWGPPGAEAFF
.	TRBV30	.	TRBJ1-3	TGTGCCTGGACGCTGGACAGATCTGGAAACACCATATATTTT	CAWTLDRSGNTIYF
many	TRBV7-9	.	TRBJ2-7	TGTGCCAGCAGCTTCTCAGGGATTAGAAACGAGCAGTACTTC	CASSFSGIRNEQYF
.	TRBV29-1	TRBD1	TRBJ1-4	TGCAGCGTTGAAGATCTGGGGGACAGGGGGCGTGAAAAACTGTTTTTT	CSVEDLGDRGREKLFF
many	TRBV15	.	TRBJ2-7	TGTGCCACCAGCAGAGGCCGGGGGTCCTACGAGCAGTACTTC	CATSRGRGSYEQYF
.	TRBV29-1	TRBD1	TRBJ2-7	TGCAGCGTTCGTCCCGGGACAGGGGGCTTCTACGAGCAGTACTTC	CSVRPGTGGFYEQYF
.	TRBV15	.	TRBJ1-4	TGTGCCACCAGCAGAGACGGGCGGGGGCAACTGTTTTTT	CATSRDGRGQLFF
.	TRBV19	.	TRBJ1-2	TGTGCCAGTAGCCGACTAGCGGGAGACGGTGGCTACACCTTC	CASSRLAGDGGYTF
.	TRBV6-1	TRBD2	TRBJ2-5	TGTGCCAGCAGTGGGGGGACTAGCGGCTTCCAGTACTTC	CASSGGTSGFQYF
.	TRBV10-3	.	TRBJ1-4	TGTGCCATCAGAGACTCAAAACTGTTTTTT	CAIRDSKLFF
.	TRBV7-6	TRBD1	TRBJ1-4	TGTGCCAGCAGCAGCCTAGCGGGAGAGGGGACAGATGAAAAACTGTTTTTT	CASSSLAGEGTDEKLFF
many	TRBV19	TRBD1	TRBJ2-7	TGTGCCAGTAGTAACCCCGGGACAGGCGACTACGAGCAGTACTTC	CASSNPGTGDYEQYF
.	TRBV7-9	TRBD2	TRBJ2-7	TGTGCCAGCACTCTAGCGGTCTACGAGCAGTACTTC	CASTLAVYEQYF
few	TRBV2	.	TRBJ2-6	TGTGCCAGCAGTGAAATAGTCTCTGGGGCCAACGTCCTGACTTTC	CASSEIVSGANVLTF
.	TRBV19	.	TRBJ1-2	TGTGCCAGTACTCCCCCGGGGACATACTACACCTTC	CASTPPGTYYTF
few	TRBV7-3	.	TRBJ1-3	TGTGCCAGTAGTTTTTTTAGGGACTCTGGAAACACCATATATTTT	CASSFFRDSGNTIYF
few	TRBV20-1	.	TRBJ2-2	TGCAGTTACAGGGACACCGGGGAGCTGTTTTTT	CSYRDTGELFF
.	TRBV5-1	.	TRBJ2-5	TGCGCCAGCAGCATTTCCACGGGGTCCAGCGATAGGTACTTC	CASSISTGSSDRYF
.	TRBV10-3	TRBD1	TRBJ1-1	TGTGCCAGCAGTGAGGGGACAGGGGACACTGAAGCTTTCTTT	CASSEGTGDTEAFF
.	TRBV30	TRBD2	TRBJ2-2	TGTGCCTGGAGATCGGGACTAGCGGCCACCGGGGAGCTGTTTTTT	CAWRSGLAATGELFF
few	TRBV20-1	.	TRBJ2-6	TGCAGTGCTAGATCCGGGGCCAACGTCCTGACTTTC	CSARSGANVLTF
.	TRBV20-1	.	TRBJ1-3	TGCAGTGCTAGAGACGTGGGGCGCGGAAACACCATATATTTT	CSARDVGRGNTIYF
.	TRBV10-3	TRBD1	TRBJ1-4	TGTGCCATCAGTGGACAGGGATGGGGGGGGAACACTAATGAAAAACTGTTTTTT	CAISGQGWGGNTNEKLFF
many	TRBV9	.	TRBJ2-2	TGTGCCAGCAGCGTAGGGGAGCTGTTTTTT	CASSVGELFF
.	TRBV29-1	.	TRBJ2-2	TGCAGCGTTGATCCGGGCGGTTCGAACACCGGGGAGCTGTTTTTT	CSVDPGGSNTGELFF
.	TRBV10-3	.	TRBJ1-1	TGTGCCATCCCGGGGGGAGGGGAAGGGACTGAAGCTTTCTTT	CAIPGGGEGTEAFF